The clone carrying this TCR beta chain occurred a few times. Between the trimmed V and J ends, which lost 4 bases and 9 bases, there was a span of 7 bases. CDR1 and CDR2 (germline): SGHTA, FQGTGA. The CDR3 has 12 residues. TCRdb processed the RT-PCR reads anew with MiXCR; each CDR3 protein has one entry. The sample has 550,000 to 750,000 distinct CDR3 sequences, over 12% seen once; the top ten hold about 3.9%. The rearrangement joins TRBV7-3 to TRBJ1-6; D unclear. What was sequenced was memory CD4+ T cells from blood. This sequence originates from a female donor in good health, serving as a healthy control. The CDR3 here is CASSSGVSPLHF. The DNA of the CDR3 is TGTGCCAGCAGCTCTGGCGTTTCACCCCTCCACTTT. Complete variable domain (other parts from reference TRBV7-3 and TRBJ1-6): GAGVSQTPSNKVTEKGKYVELRCDPISGHTALYWYRQSLGQGPEFLIYFQGTGAADDSGLPNDRFFAVRPEGSVSTLKIQRTERGDSAVYLCASSSGVSPLHFGNGTRLTVT.